These 31 T cell receptor beta chains were sequenced from one sample in a study of T cell changes during pregnancy in multiple sclerosis. Here immunoSEQ multiplex PCR was the method, and the copy in TCRdb shows in-frame clones only, minus some. The sample holds approximately 51,000 clones, about 90% seen once. The sample here was CD4+ T cells from peripheral blood mononuclear cells, taken after pregnancy. The source of these receptors is a female donor with multiple sclerosis, enrolled in a pregnancy study.

This sequence joins TRBV28 and TRBJ1-2, with TRBD1 identical over 7 bases. V was pared by 6 bases and J by 4 bases, with 5 bases of the junction left unmatched. Germline CDR1 MDHEN, CDR2 SYDVKM. This CDR3 region has 13 residues. In DNA, the CDR3 is TGTGCCAGCAGGCGAGGGGGCGGCTATGGCTACACCTTC. Translating gives CASRRGGGYGYTF.

This chain joins TRBV7-9 and TRBJ2-1; a weak D match, TRBD2 (6 bases). The CDR3 has 15 amino acids. CDR1 and CDR2 from the germline V gene are SEHNR and FQNEAQ (reference sequence). Trimming stripped 5 bases from V and 3 bases from J, with 14 bases between. DNA for the CDR3: TGTGCCAGCAGCCGCCTCGGTAGCGGCTACAATGAGCAGTTCTTC. Its protein is CASSRLGSGYNEQFF.

This chain uses TRBV6-5 with TRBJ1-2; TRBD1 matches at 8 bases. Trimming took 0 bases from V and 5 from J; bases not matched to a gene: 5. Germline V gene sequence: CDR1 MNHEY, CDR2 SVGAGI. There are 15 residues in the CDR3. The CDR3 sequence is CASSYSKQGGYGYTF. CDR3 nucleotides: TGTGCCAGCAGTTACTCTAAACAGGGGGGTTATGGCTACACCTTC.

This rearrangement joins TRBV27 to TRBJ2-1; 9 bases are a match to TRBD2. CDR3 length: 17 residues. The V segment lost 2 bases and the J segment 6 bases; nucleotides outside the gene matches: 11. Germline values: CDR1 MNHEY, CDR2 SMNVEV (reference sequence). CDR3 nucleotide sequence: TGTGCCAGCAGTTTAGGCGGGAGGGCCTATTTGCCCAATGAGCAGTTCTTC. Translating it yields CASSLGGRAYLPNEQFF.

The J gene is TRBJ1-1, the V gene TRBV29-1; D gene ambiguous. The CDR3 totals 12 residues. From germline, CDR1 is SQVTM and CDR2 ANQGSEA. Trimming pared 5 bases from V and 11 bases from J, leaving 18 bases between. CDR3 in amino acids: CSVKSESTTAFF. CDR3 coding DNA: TGCAGCGTTAAGTCTGAGTCGACTACGGCTTTCTTT.

The sample holds a few counts of this clone. J is TRBJ1-2 and V is TRBV6-1; the D gene is possibly TRBD1 (6 bases). The length of the CDR3 is 14 residues. From germline, CDR1 is MNHNS and CDR2 SASEGT. Trimming took off 2 bases at V and 6 bases at J, with 13 bases between the two ends. CDR3 amino acids: CASSEQTGRDGYTF. In DNA form, the CDR3 reads TGTGCCAGCAGTGAACAAACAGGGAGAGATGGCTACACCTTC.

The CDR3 region has the DNA TGTGCCAGCTCACCCCCCGGGACTTCCGTGAGCAATGAGCAGTTCTTC. Its translation is CASSPPGTSVSNEQFF. V is TRBV18 and J is TRBJ2-1; possible D gene TRBD2, 6 bases. Deletions cut 3 bases from V and 6 bases from J, with 18 bases between. This CDR3 is 16 amino acids long. Germline CDR1 and CDR2: KGHSH and LQKENI.

J is TRBJ2-1 and V is TRBV7-2; 9 bases fit TRBD2. The CDR3 loop spans 17 amino acids. The junction had 15 bases not matched to a gene; V was cut back by 5 bases and J by 7 bases. Germline CDR1 SGHTA, CDR2 FQGNSA. The CDR3 is CASSPGGLAGGGNEQFF. Written as DNA, the CDR3 is TGTGCCAGCAGCCCCGGAGGGTTGGCGGGAGGGGGAAATGAGCAGTTCTTC.

This clone appeared once. The CDR3 DNA reads TGTGCCAGCAGCAAATTAGGGGCTCAGGCCGGGGAGCTGTTTTTT. This translates into CASSKLGAQAGELFF. The chain has TRBV21-1 and TRBJ2-2; the D call TRBD1 from the table was never checked on the DNA. TRBV21-1 represents a pseudogene. The length of the CDR3 is 15 residues.

This rearrangement joins TRBV5-1 to TRBJ2-1; 7 bases agree with TRBD2. The CDR3 is 15 residues long. Germline CDR1 is SGHRS and CDR2 is YFSETQ. J was trimmed by 7 bases and V by 0 bases; bases with no gene match: 7. In nucleotides, the CDR3 is TGCGCCAGCAGCTTGGCTGTCGGGAGGTCTAATGAGCAGTTCTTC. Translating it yields CASSLAVGRSNEQFF.

The rearrangement joins TRBV9 to TRBJ2-7, with 11 bases identical to TRBD2. Germline assignment: CDR1 SGDLS and CDR2 YYNGEE. CDR3 size: 15 residues. The V and J ends lost 2 bases and 1 base, in that order; junction bases with no gene match: 2. In DNA, the CDR3 is TGTGCCAGCAGCGTTCTAGCGGGAGGTTCCTACGAGCAGTACTTC. It yields the protein CASSVLAGGSYEQYF.

The gene calls are TRBV27 and TRBJ2-7; 8 bases line up with TRBD2. Trimming removed 2 bases from V and 3 bases from J; junction bases left unmatched: 15. This CDR3 comprises 18 residues. Germline V lookup: CDR1 MNHEY, CDR2 SMNVEV (reference sequence). CDR3 sequence: CASSLDASGVAGYYEQYF. Written as DNA, the CDR3 is TGTGCCAGCAGTTTAGACGCCAGTGGGGTAGCGGGATACTACGAGCAGTACTTC.

V is TRBV10-1 and J is TRBJ2-3; D is uncertain. The ends were cut back, 6 bases at V and 4 bases at J, with 5 bases in the middle. This CDR3 spans 11 amino acids. Germline CDR1 is WNHNN and CDR2 is SYGVQD (reference sequence). CDR3 in amino acids: CASRTPDTQYF. CDR3 in DNA: TGCGCCAGCAGGACACCAGATACGCAGTATTTT.

V gene TRBV6-6 combines with J gene TRBJ1-5; 7 bases are a match to TRBD1. CDR1 is MNHNY and CDR2 is SVGAGI in the germline V gene (reference sequence). The CDR3 length is 16 residues. Trimming cost V 4 bases and J 4 bases; bases outside gene matches: 10. The CDR3 DNA sequence: TGTGCCAGCAGTTTGGGACCGGGACAGAAAAATCAGCCCCAGCATTTT. As protein: CASSLGPGQKNQPQHF.

The rearrangement joins TRBV5-4 to TRBJ1-2, with 7 bases aligning to TRBD1. The CDR3 runs 13 residues. Losses at the gene ends were 2 bases for V and 9 bases for J; bases not matched to a gene: 7. In germline, CDR1 is SGHNT, CDR2 YYREEE (reference sequence). CDR3 sequence: CASSLRGQQSYTF. The CDR3 region has the DNA TGTGCCAGCAGCTTAAGGGGACAGCAGAGCTACACCTTC.

The chain links TRBV6-5 to TRBJ2-5; perhaps TRBD1 as D (5 bases). V lost 11 bases, J lost 0 bases, and 16 bases lay in between. Germline values: CDR1 MNHEY, CDR2 SVGAGI. This CDR3 has 14 residues. CDR3 DNA sequence: TGTGCCTGCCAAAGGGCAGGGAACCAAGAGACCCAGTACTTC. Amino acid sequence: CACQRAGNQETQYF.

This clone occurred once. The genes are TRBV5-1 and TRBJ2-3; 12 bases agree with TRBD2. V was clipped by 4 bases and J by 8 bases; unmatched bases: 8. Germline lookup yields CDR1 SGHRS and CDR2 YFSETQ. This CDR3 contains 15 residues. Here the CDR3 DNA reads TGCGCCAGCAGCCGGACTAGCGGGAATGGCGTTACGCAGTATTTT. Translation gives CASSRTSGNGVTQYF.

The chain has TRBV6-5 and TRBJ1-3; D remains unclear. The CDR3 has 15 residues. Trimming left V 6 bases short and J 0 bases short, with 12 bases between. Germline V gene lookup returns CDR1 MNHEY and CDR2 SVGAGI. Written as DNA, the CDR3 is TGTGCCAGCAGAGGAGACCGAAGCTCTGGAAACACCATATATTTT. It codes for CASRGDRSSGNTIYF.

The chain links TRBV29-1 to TRBJ2-3; D might be TRBD2 (7 bases). V gave up 2 bases and J gave up 0 bases, with 18 bases separating them. This CDR3 is 17 amino acids long. Germline V gene lookup returns CDR1 SQVTM and CDR2 ANQGSEA. DNA of the CDR3: TGCAGCGTTGAATCGGGGGGCCGAAGACTTAGCACAGATACGCAGTATTTT. It codes for CSVESGGRRLSTDTQYF.

The V gene is TRBV19, the J gene TRBJ2-2; D is uncertain. Trimming left V 3 bases short and J 1 base short, with 9 bases between. CDR3 size: 15 residues. In germline, CDR1 is LNHDA, CDR2 SQIVND (reference sequence). DNA for the CDR3: TGTGCCAGTAGTATGGATCGAGGGAACACCGGGGAGCTGTTTTTT. It translates to CASSMDRGNTGELFF.

The gene calls are TRBV27 and TRBJ2-1, with D perhaps matching TRBD2 (6 bases). Germline CDR1 MNHEY, CDR2 SMNVEV (reference sequence). Trimming removed 4 bases at V and 6 bases at J, with 13 bases between. The CDR3 covers 14 residues. The DNA for the CDR3 is TGTGCCAGCAGTTCCCGGGAGTTATTCAATGAGCAGTTCTTC. It yields the protein CASSSRELFNEQFF.

This clone was seen a single time. V usage is TRBV7-2 and J usage is TRBJ1-1; D is unclear. Trimming removed 1 base from V and 4 bases from J, with 7 bases in between. The CDR3 extends over 13 amino acids. The V gene's germline CDR1 is SGHTA and CDR2 FQGNSA. CDR3 region: CASSLVYGTEAFF. The CDR3 DNA sequence: TGTGCCAGCAGCTTAGTCTATGGCACTGAAGCTTTCTTT.

The gene calls are TRBV4-3 and TRBJ1-6, with D possibly being TRBD1 (6 bases). The CDR3 totals 15 residues. The V and J ends lost 1 base and 7 bases respectively, with 11 bases between them. CDR1 and CDR2 (germline): LGHNA, YSLEER. The DNA of the CDR3 is TGCGCCAGCAGCCAAGTACAGGGTACAAATTCACCCCTCCACTTT. It encodes CASSQVQGTNSPLHF.

The rearrangement joins TRBV11-2 to TRBJ1-2; possible D gene TRBD1, 6 bases. Germline CDR1 reads SGHAT; CDR2 reads FQNNGV. The length of the CDR3 is 15 residues. Trimming stripped 5 bases from V and 4 bases from J, with 17 bases between. The CDR3 loop reads CASSPHSGGSYGYTF. The DNA of the CDR3 is TGTGCCAGCAGCCCCCACTCGGGGGGCAGCTATGGCTACACCTTC.

This clone came up once. This sequence joins TRBV28 and TRBJ2-1; D ambiguous. V was clipped by 4 bases and J by 7 bases, with 8 bases between them. This CDR3 is built from 12 residues. The germline CDR1 and CDR2 sequences are MDHEN and SYDVKM. CDR3 coding DNA: TGTGCCAGCAGTTCCCAGGAAAATGAGCAGTTCTTC. Protein: CASSSQENEQFF.

The gene calls are TRBV18 and TRBJ2-1, with 9 bases aligning to TRBD1. J lost 6 bases, V lost 2 bases, and 5 bases had no gene match. Germline V gives CDR1 KGHSH, CDR2 LQKENI. This CDR3 is 15 amino acids long. Written as DNA, the CDR3 is TGTGCCAGCTCACCAATCCTGACAGGGGGCAATGAGCAGTTCTTC. Amino acids: CASSPILTGGNEQFF. The full variable domain, with the rest looked up from reference TRBV18 and TRBJ2-1, is NAGVMQNPRHLVRRRGQEARLRCSPMKGHSHVYWYRQLPEEGLKFMVYLQKENIIDESGMPKERFSAEFPKEGPSILRIQQVVRGDSAAYFCASSPILTGGNEQFFGPGTRLTVL.

J is TRBJ1-2 and V is TRBV6-5; D perhaps matches TRBD1 (6 bases). The CDR3 has 15 residues. Trimming stripped 5 bases from V and 0 bases from J, with 13 bases between. In germline, CDR1 is MNHEY, CDR2 SVGAGI. The DNA of the CDR3 is TGTGCCAGCAGTACCGGGACACCCTCTAACTATGGCTACACCTTC. Translation: CASSTGTPSNYGYTF.

The chain carries TRBV12-5 and TRBJ1-6, with 8 bases matching TRBD1. There are 15 residues in the CDR3. The ends lost 2 bases at V and 7 bases at J; junction bases unmatched: 4. CDR1 and CDR2 (germline): LGHNT, FRNRAP. This chain's CDR3 is CASGLTTGGNSPLHF. The CDR3 DNA is TGTGCTAGTGGTTTGACCACAGGGGGGAATTCACCCCTCCACTTT.

The chain combines TRBV7-2 with TRBJ2-6, with TRBD2 identical over 9 bases. Germline V gene lookup returns CDR1 SGHTA and CDR2 FQGNSA. The trim removed 5 bases at V and 4 bases at J, leaving 3 bases unmatched. The CDR3 is made up of 15 amino acids. DNA for the CDR3: TGTGCCAGCAGCCCCAGCGGGAGGGGGGCCAACGTCCTGACTTTC. Encoded protein: CASSPSGRGANVLTF.

The chain couples TRBV4-3 to TRBJ2-1; possibly TRBD2 for D (5 bases). V was clipped by 0 bases and J by 7 bases, with 13 bases between them. The CDR3 loop spans 15 amino acids. Germline V CDR1 and CDR2: LGHNA, YSLEER. The CDR3 DNA reads TGCGCCAGCAGCCAAGATAGTGGAGGATTGAATGAGCAGTTCTTC. This gives the protein CASSQDSGGLNEQFF.

This chain joins TRBV6-5 and TRBJ1-2, with D hard to call. From germline, CDR1 is MNHEY and CDR2 SVGAGI. V was cut by 2 bases and J by 8 bases, with 9 bases left in between. The CDR3 runs 12 residues. The CDR3 DNA follows: TGTGCCAGCAGTTACCCCCTAGGAGGCTACACCTTC. The encoded protein is CASSYPLGGYTF.